This passage covers 29 T cell receptor beta chains from one sample sequenced in a study of control samples from healthy donors and cancer patients. Sequenced by immunoSEQ multiplex PCR; TCRdb stores in-frame clones only, minus some. Among more than 75,000 clones listed, about 90% were seen once. Source material: PBMCs. Receptors were obtained from a woman aged 60-70 years with head and neck cancer.

This clone was counted once. The V call is TRBV28, the J call TRBJ2-1, with a possible D match to TRBD1 (6 bases). Trimming removed 4 bases from V and 1 base from J, with 11 bases in between. CDR1 is MDHEN and CDR2 is SYDVKM in the germline V gene. The CDR3 has 15 amino acids. CDR3 nucleotides: TGTGCCAGCAGTTCCCTACAGGGATCCTACAATGAGCAGTTCTTC. Amino acid sequence: CASSSLQGSYNEQFF.

This clone has only one observation. J is TRBJ2-5 and V is TRBV1; TRBD1 is taken as the D call from the table, unchecked against the DNA. TRBV1 constitutes a pseudogene. The CDR3 runs 24 residues. CDR3 amino acids: CTSSQLTRRQGIFSPPLSCETQYF. In DNA form, the CDR3 reads TGCACCAGCAGCCAACTTACTCGCAGGCAGGGGATTTTTTCCCCCCCCCTAAGTTGTGAGACCCAGTACTTC.

This chain uses TRBV11-2 with TRBJ2-2; 9 nucleotides line up with TRBD2. Germline V lookup: CDR1 SGHAT, CDR2 FQNNGV. V lost 3 bases, J lost 6 bases, and 11 bases stayed unmatched. CDR3 length: 17 residues. CDR3 coding DNA: TGTGCCAGCAGCTTCCGCCTCTTTACTAGCGGGCCCGGGGAGCTGTTTTTT. This encodes CASSFRLFTSGPGELFF.

This rearrangement joins TRBV9 to TRBJ1-4, with TRBD1 matching over 11 bases. J lost 6 bases, V lost 0 bases, and 7 bases had no gene match. The length of the CDR3 is 17 residues. CDR1 is SGDLS, CDR2 YYNGEE, per germline. The CDR3 DNA reads TGTGCCAGCAGCGTAGCACGACCGGGACAGGGGGATGAAAAACTGTTTTTT. Translated: CASSVARPGQGDEKLFF.

V is TRBV9 and J is TRBJ1-2, with a weak D call TRBD1 (6 bases). Between the trimmed V and J ends, which lost 0 bases and 8 bases, there was a span of 14 bases. The CDR3 sequence is 14 residues long. Germline V CDR1 and CDR2: SGDLS, YYNGEE. CDR3 region: CASSVGPGAGGYTF. DNA for the CDR3: TGTGCCAGCAGCGTAGGCCCGGGGGCGGGAGGCTACACCTTC.

The V call is TRBV6-1, the J call TRBJ2-3; TRBD2 matches at 7 bases. CDR3 length: 15 amino acids. V trimming: 3 bases; J trimming: 4 bases; junction bases outside the gene matches: 7. CDR1 and CDR2 (germline): MNHNS, SASEGT. The CDR3 is CASSEKSGDPDTQYF. The CDR3 nucleotides read TGTGCCAGCAGTGAGAAGAGCGGGGACCCAGATACGCAGTATTTT.

This clone was detected once. The V call is TRBV18, the J call TRBJ2-1, with 8 bases identical to TRBD1. This CDR3 is 15 amino acids long. Unmatched junction bases numbered 6, after V lost 0 bases and J lost 8 bases. Germline lookup yields CDR1 KGHSH and CDR2 LQKENI. CDR3 coding DNA: TGTGCCAGCTCACCACCGAAGACAGGGGTCGATGAGCAGTTCTTC. It translates to CASSPPKTGVDEQFF.

The chain joins TRBV7-2 to TRBJ1-3; 9 bases fit TRBD1. This CDR3 has 16 amino acids. CDR1 is SGHTA and CDR2 is FQGNSA in the germline V gene. V was pared by 6 bases and J by 0 bases, with 6 bases of the junction left unmatched. CDR3 coding DNA: TGTGCCAGCAGTCAGAACAGGGGGCCCTCTGGAAACACCATATATTTT. Its protein is CASSQNRGPSGNTIYF. The full variable domain, in which reference TRBV7-2 and TRBJ1-3 provide the parts outside the CDR3, is GAGVSQSPSNKVTEKGKDVELRCDPISGHTALYWYRQSLGQGLEFLIYFQGNSAPDKSGLPSDRFSAERTGGSVSTLTIQRTQQEDSAVYLCASSQNRGPSGNTIYFGEGSWLTVV.

This sequence joins TRBV7-9 and TRBJ2-1; D unresolved. CDR3 size: 13 residues. Trimming stripped 3 bases from V and 5 bases from J, with 8 bases between. Looked up from germline, CDR1 is SEHNR and CDR2 is FQNEAQ (reference sequence). The CDR3 DNA reads TGTGCCAGCAGCTTCAGGATAGACAATGAGCAGTTCTTC. Its protein product is CASSFRIDNEQFF. Together with reference TRBV7-9 and TRBJ2-1, the CDR3 gives the full variable domain: DTGVSQNPRHKITKRGQNVTFRCDPISEHNRLYWYRQTLGQGPEFLTYFQNEAQLEKSRLLSDRFSAERPKGSFSTLEIQRTEQGDSAMYLCASSFRIDNEQFFGPGTRLTVL.

The chain recombines TRBV24-1 with TRBJ2-2; 9 nucleotides agree with TRBD2. V trimming: 4 bases; J trimming: 6 bases; junction bases outside the gene matches: 5. Germline V lookup: CDR1 KGHDR, CDR2 SFDVKD. This CDR3 is 15 amino acids long. The DNA of the CDR3 is TGTGCCACCAGTGAGCGGGGGGGGTTACCCGGGGAGCTGTTTTTT. Protein: CATSERGGLPGELFF.

V is TRBV11-3 and J is TRBJ2-1; D is tentatively TRBD1 or TRBD2 (6 bases each). V lost 5 bases to trimming and J lost 8 bases, with 16 bases between them. This CDR3 has 14 amino acids. Per the germline V gene, CDR1 is SGHNT and CDR2 is YENEEA. As DNA, the CDR3 is TGTGCCAGCAGCCCCGACGGGGGCCCGGATGAGCAGTTCTTC. Residues: CASSPDGGPDEQFF.

This chain uses TRBV6-5 with TRBJ2-5; no clear D gene. CDR1 and CDR2 from the germline V gene are MNHEY and SVGAGI. The CDR3 sequence is 13 residues long. V gave up 4 bases and J gave up 5 bases, with 11 bases separating them. In DNA, the CDR3 is TGTGCCAGCAGTTTCCCCGGCGTGGAGACCCAGTACTTC. Translating it yields CASSFPGVETQYF.

This clone has more than one count but fewer than ten. The chain has TRBV7-9 and TRBJ2-1; D unclear. The V end was cut by 4 bases, the J end by 9 bases, with 7 bases between. The V gene's germline CDR1 is SEHNR and CDR2 FQNEAQ (reference sequence). The CDR3 runs 11 residues. The CDR3 coding sequence is TGTGCCAGCAGCTACAGTGGTGAGCAGTTCTTC. Its protein product is CASSYSGEQFF. The full variable domain, its missing parts supplied by reference TRBV7-9 and TRBJ2-1, is DTGVSQNPRHKITKRGQNVTFRCDPISEHNRLYWYRQTLGQGPEFLTYFQNEAQLEKSRLLSDRFSAERPKGSFSTLEIQRTEQGDSAMYLCASSYSGEQFFGPGTRLTVL.

This chain joins TRBV11-3 and TRBJ2-3; D could derive from TRBD1 or TRBD2 (5 bases each). CDR1 is SGHNT and CDR2 is YENEEA in the germline V gene. Trimming stripped 1 base from V and 6 bases from J, with 8 bases between. CDR3 length: 13 residues. In DNA form, the CDR3 reads TGTGCCAGCAGCTTAGTGTGGGGGGATACGCAGTATTTT. This gives the protein CASSLVWGDTQYF.

The chain employs TRBV4-1 and TRBJ2-6; D uncertain. With 2 bases removed from V and 0 bases from J, the gap between germline ends came to 8 bases. CDR1 MGHRA and CDR2 YSYEKL come from the germline V gene. This CDR3 is built from 16 residues. The CDR3 coding sequence is TGCGCCAGCAGCCAATTAGGGCTCTCTGGGGCCAACGTCCTGACTTTC. Translating it yields CASSQLGLSGANVLTF.

The chain has TRBV6-5 and TRBJ2-1; 7 positions match TRBD2. The germline V gene has CDR1 MNHEY and CDR2 SVGAGI. The CDR3 covers 15 residues. Trimming removed 7 bases from V and 7 bases from J; junction bases left unmatched: 13. This chain's CDR3 is CASTPGLAGANEQFF. CDR3 in DNA: TGTGCCAGCACCCCGGGTTTAGCGGGTGCGAATGAGCAGTTCTTC.

The rearrangement uses TRBV11-2 and TRBJ2-5; perhaps TRBD2 as D (6 bases). V gave up 6 bases and J gave up 5 bases, with 19 bases separating them. The CDR3 has 15 amino acids. Germline CDR1 is SGHAT and CDR2 is FQNNGV. CDR3 region: CASSVGGAGKETQYF. The CDR3 DNA follows: TGTGCCAGCAGTGTTGGCGGGGCAGGGAAGGAGACCCAGTACTTC.

The V gene is TRBV11-3, the J gene TRBJ2-3, with 7 nucleotides matching TRBD1. Germline V CDR1 and CDR2: SGHNT, YENEEA. V shed 3 bases and J 2 bases; nucleotides not matched to a gene: 8. CDR3 length: 16 amino acids. CDR3 sequence: CASSFDFTGDTDTQYF. Here the CDR3 DNA reads TGTGCCAGCAGCTTTGACTTTACAGGGGACACAGATACGCAGTATTTT.

The chain uses TRBV30 and TRBJ2-7, with 10 bases aligning to TRBD2. Germline CDR1 is GTSNPN and CDR2 is SVGIG (reference sequence). This CDR3 comprises 13 residues. J lost 6 bases, V lost 2 bases, and 4 bases had no gene match. The CDR3 bases are TGTGCCTGGAGTCCCCGGACTAGCGGCGAGCAGTACTTC. Amino acid sequence: CAWSPRTSGEQYF.

The chain links TRBV20-1 to TRBJ2-3; D uncertain. V lost 3 bases, J lost 2 bases, and 9 bases lay in between. This CDR3 is built from 13 residues. Per the germline V gene, CDR1 is DFQATT and CDR2 is SNEGSKA (reference sequence). The CDR3 reads CSASKRLTDTQYF. CDR3 nucleotides: TGCAGTGCTAGTAAAAGGCTCACAGATACGCAGTATTTT.

This chain joins TRBV13 and TRBJ2-7; 11 nucleotides match TRBD2. V shed 5 bases and J 2 bases; nucleotides not matched to a gene: 5. The CDR3 contains 15 residues. Germline loops: CDR1 PRHDT, CDR2 FYEKMQ (reference sequence). The CDR3 sequence: CASSPTSGGTYEQYF. The CDR3 DNA reads TGTGCCAGCAGCCCAACTAGCGGGGGCACCTACGAGCAGTACTTC.

V usage is TRBV10-2 and J usage is TRBJ1-1; D possibly corresponds to TRBD1 (6 bases). The CDR3 sequence is 16 residues long. V was shortened by 8 bases and J by 1 base, with 20 bases between the two germline ends. The germline V gene has CDR1 WSHSY and CDR2 SAAADI. Written as DNA, the CDR3 is TGCGCCAGCTCGTCAGGGGCGCAGAGACGGAACACTGAAGCTTTCTTT. Protein sequence: CASSSGAQRRNTEAFF.

The rearrangement links TRBV5-4 to TRBJ1-2, with 9 bases that match TRBD1. CDR3 size: 16 residues. The germline V gene has CDR1 SGHNT and CDR2 YYREEE (reference sequence). V gave up 0 bases and J gave up 11 bases; unmatched junction bases: 14. DNA of the CDR3: TGTGCCAGCAGCTTGGGGGGGACAGGGTCCCATCCTGGATACACCTTC. It translates to CASSLGGTGSHPGYTF.

The chain uses TRBV6-5 and TRBJ1-2, with D uncertain. Trimming pared 0 bases from V and 2 bases from J, leaving 7 bases between. The CDR3 has 14 amino acids. The germline CDR1 and CDR2 sequences are MNHEY and SVGAGI. CDR3 protein: CASSYSGGNYGYTF. DNA of the CDR3: TGTGCCAGCAGTTACTCGGGCGGGAACTATGGCTACACCTTC.

The V and J genes are TRBV10-3 and TRBJ1-2, with 9 bases identical to TRBD1. Germline V gene lookup returns CDR1 ENHRY and CDR2 SYGVKD. With V trimmed by 6 bases and J by 5 bases, 10 bases remained unmatched. The CDR3 covers 15 residues. CDR3 protein: CAIRGDREVWYGYTF. In nucleotides, the CDR3 is TGTGCCATCAGAGGGGACAGGGAGGTTTGGTATGGCTACACCTTC.

The chain carries TRBV19 and TRBJ2-5; the match to TRBD1 covers 10 bases. Per germline, CDR1 LNHDA and CDR2 SQIVND (reference sequence). Trimming took 1 base from V and 4 from J; bases not matched to a gene: 12. CDR3 size: 18 residues. This CDR3 reads CASSIVFLGTGVAETQYF. CDR3 in DNA: TGTGCCAGTAGTATAGTTTTTCTCGGGACAGGGGTGGCAGAGACCCAGTACTTC.

The chain links TRBV19 to TRBJ2-7, with D unresolved. Trimming took off 9 bases at V and 3 bases at J, with 12 bases between the two ends. Germline lookup yields CDR1 LNHDA and CDR2 SQIVND (reference sequence). This CDR3 is 12 amino acids long. CDR3 in DNA: TGTGCCAGCGGACGCAGCGACTACGAGCAGTACTTC. Residues: CASGRSDYEQYF.

The rearrangement uses TRBV4-2 and TRBJ2-1; 7 bases fit TRBD2. The junction had 7 bases not matched to a gene; V was cut back by 2 bases and J by 9 bases. CDR3 length equals 14 residues. CDR1 and CDR2 (germline): LGHNA, YNFKEQ. The CDR3 nucleotides are TGTGCCAGCAGCCAAACGGGACTACTTTCTGAGCAGTTCTTC. This gives the protein CASSQTGLLSEQFF.

This chain joins TRBV7-2 and TRBJ1-1; 9 bases map to TRBD1. Unmatched junction bases numbered 8, after V lost 1 base and J lost 2 bases. The CDR3 has 17 residues. Germline CDR1 SGHTA, CDR2 FQGNSA. CDR3 sequence (DNA): TGTGCCAGCAGCTTAGTTCGGGACAGGGTAAAAAACACTGAAGCTTTCTTT. Translated: CASSLVRDRVKNTEAFF.